This record concerns one T cell receptor beta chain sequence. A junction boundary mismatches the germline segment, possibly from a read error. Those who participated ranged in age from roughly 18 to 90 years and resided in roughly 26 US areas. Cohorts were assigned according to the clinical history that participants reported. These data belong to a study of blood T cell repertoires in COVID-19. Turning to the study itself: The United States, Italy and Spain provided the acute and convalescent COVID-19 samples. In each case, the material was cDNA or gDNA derived from T cells, B-cell-depleted T cells, or PBMCs.

Generated by immunoSEQ multiplex PCR, the TCRdb table keeps only in-frame clones and is missing some. In the table there are approximately 150,000 clones, 84% of which are singletons. Germline lookup yields CDR1 SSHAT and CDR2 FNYEAQ (reference sequence). This CDR3 has 18 residues. The TCR was taken from a man aged 35 to 55 with acute COVID-19. Sequencing input: PBMCs or T cells enriched from blood (not recorded which). The chain recombines TRBV7-7 with TRBJ2-3, with TRBD2 as a possible D gene (6 bases). The CDR3 DNA reads TGTGCTAGCAGCCCTGATTTAAGCACACTAGCAGCCACAGATACGCAGTATTTT. This translates into CASSPDLSTLAATDTQYF.